The rows below give T cell receptor beta chains drawn from one sample of a study of Ad26.COV2.S vaccination and SARS-CoV-2 variants. Assay used: immunoSEQ multiplex PCR; TCRdb lists only in-frame clones, some missing. The top ten hold about 3.9% of the sample, which has about 350,000 clones, just over 90% seen once. This sample comprised peripheral blood, obtained after recovery from COVID-19. All receptors come from a human donor who had recovered from COVID-19. Both conserved end residues are part of each CDR3. The order of the fields is clone size, D gene, J gene, V gene, CDR3 DNA, CDR3 protein. A D gene is named only where the DNA matches it firmly. Clone size is stated in some rows and not others, as once, few, many or a class when expanded.

NA,TRBD1,TRBJ2-3,TRBV5-1,TGCGCCAGCAGCGCGGACAGGCCAGATACGCAGTATTTT,CASSADRPDTQYF
NA,NA,TRBJ1-2,TRBV27,TGTGCCAGCAGTTTATCGGAGGTTCCGGGACAAGTCTATGGCTACACCTTC,CASSLSEVPGQVYGYTF
NA,NA,TRBJ1-2,TRBV15,TGTGCCACCAGCAGAGATCGGCCAACGCCTATAGGCTACACCTTC,CATSRDRPTPIGYTF
NA,TRBD2,TRBJ2-1,TRBV27,TGTGCCAGCAGTCCCCCCGGACTAGCGGATATATACAATGAGCAGTTCTTC,CASSPPGLADIYNEQFF
NA,NA,TRBJ2-5,TRBV27,TGTGCCAGCAGTCCGATCCCGACCCGACCGGAGACCCAGTACTTC,CASSPIPTRPETQYF
NA,TRBD2,TRBJ2-7,TRBV10-3,TGTGCCATCAGGGGACTAGACTCGCCCTACGAGCAGTACTTC,CAIRGLDSPYEQYF
NA,TRBD2,TRBJ2-3,TRBV7-6,TGTGCCAGCAGCTTAGCGGGGACTAGCGCTAGCACAGATACGCAGTATTTT,CASSLAGTSASTDTQYF
NA,NA,TRBJ1-6,TRBV5-4,TGTGCCAGCAGCTTGAAAGGGCTTCGAAATTCACCCCTCCACTTT,CASSLKGLRNSPLHF
NA,NA,TRBJ1-6,TRBV14,TGTGCCAGCAGCCAAGATATTTGGTCACCCCTCCACTTT,CASSQDIWSPLHF
NA,TRBD1,TRBJ2-1,TRBV27,TGTGCCAGCAGTCATTATGGGACAGGGATTGGGAATGAGCAGTTCTTC,CASSHYGTGIGNEQFF
NA,TRBD1,TRBJ1-2,TRBV5-8,TGTGCCAGCAGCTCATGGACAGGGGGCGCGGGATATGGCTACACCTTC,CASSSWTGGAGYGYTF
NA,NA,TRBJ1-2,TRBV6-2/TRBV6-3,TGTGCCAGCAGTTCAACTCGGGTTTACGAGGATGGCTACACCTTC,CASSSTRVYEDGYTF
NA,TRBD1,TRBJ1-5,TRBV10-2,TGCGCCAGCAGTAGTGGATACAGGGGAGAGCCCCAGCATTTT,CASSSGYRGEPQHF
NA,NA,TRBJ2-7,TRBV2,TGTGCCAGCAGTGTGCGCACGTACGAGCAGTACTTC,CASSVRTYEQYF
once,NA,TRBJ1-2,TRBV4-1,TGCGCCAGCAGCCAAGATACGGCTAACTATGGCTACACCTTC,CASSQDTANYGYTF
NA,NA,TRBJ2-1,TRBV6-4,TGTGCCAGCAGAGAGTCCGGGGGTAATGAGCAGTTCTTC,CASRESGGNEQFF
NA,NA,TRBJ2-1,TRBV6-5,TGTGCCAGCAGCCTTGAGCCCTTCGGCGCGAGGGAGCAGTTCTTC,CASSLEPFGAREQFF
NA,NA,TRBJ2-2,TRBV7-9,TGTGCCAGCAGCAGCGGGGGACAGACGAACACCGGGGAGCTGTTTTTT,CASSSGGQTNTGELFF
NA,NA,TRBJ1-4,TRBV6-2/TRBV6-3,TGTGCCAGCAGTTACTCGACGGGGGGCGATCGGGAAAAACTGTTTTTT,CASSYSTGGDREKLFF
NA,NA,TRBJ2-1,TRBV15,TGTGCCACCAGCAGAGCTATGTACAATGAGCAGTTCTTC,CATSRAMYNEQFF
NA,NA,TRBJ2-5,TRBV7-2,TGTGCCAGCAGCAAAGGACCGAGCGCCCTGGGTGAGACCCAGTACTTC,CASSKGPSALGETQYF
NA,NA,TRBJ1-1,TRBV29-1,TGCAGAGTTTCTATGAACACTGAAGCTTTCTTT,CRVSMNTEAFF
NA,TRBD2,TRBJ2-3,TRBV10-3,TGTGCCATCAGGGCTAGCGGGGTCACAGATACGCAGTATTTT,CAIRASGVTDTQYF
few,NA,TRBJ2-3,TRBV6-4,TGTGCCAGCTCTACAGGGATTGATACAGATACGCAGTATTTT,CASSTGIDTDTQYF
NA,NA,TRBJ1-5,TRBV6-1,TGTGCCAGCAGTGAGAGGGGTCTGGGCCTCTCGGATATCCAGCCCCAGCATTTT,CASSERGLGLSDIQPQHF
NA,NA,TRBJ1-2,TRBV5-6,TGTGCCAGCGGCCCTCTAGGACAATCTAACTATGGCTACACCTTC,CASGPLGQSNYGYTF
NA,TRBD2,TRBJ2-5,TRBV7-8,TGTGCCAGCAGCTTCCAGGCCCGACTAGCGGCGGAGGGGTGGACCCAGTACTTC,CASSFQARLAAEGWTQYF
NA,NA,TRBJ2-1,TRBV9,TGTGCCAGCAGCGGCCGGGACACCGGGGGAGATGAGCAGTTCTTC,CASSGRDTGGDEQFF
NA,NA,TRBJ1-6,TRBV11-2,TGTGCCAGCAGCTTACCACCGAATTCACCCCTCCACTTT,CASSLPPNSPLHF
NA,TRBD1,TRBJ1-2,TRBV11-2,TGTGCCAGCAGCTTGGGCAGGGGGCAAATCGATGGCTACACCTTC,CASSLGRGQIDGYTF
NA,NA,TRBJ2-1,TRBV29-1,TGCAGCGTTGAAGATCGTTCAGATTACAATGAGCAGTTCTTC,CSVEDRSDYNEQFF
NA,NA,TRBJ1-1,TRBV7-7,TGTGCTAGCAGCTTAGACGTGGGGACTGAAGCTTTCTTT,CASSLDVGTEAFF
once,TRBD2,TRBJ2-1,TRBV25-1,TGTGCCAGCAGTGAATTGAGCGGGGGGTCCTACAATGAGCAGTTCTTC,CASSELSGGSYNEQFF
NA,NA,TRBJ1-2,TRBV6-5,TGTGCCAGCAGTTGGGGGCGCGTGGGGGCGAGTTCAGGCTACACCTTC,CASSWGRVGASSGYTF
NA,NA,TRBJ2-1,TRBV18,TGTGCCAGCTCACAGAATAAGAATCGGGATGAGCAGTTCTTC,CASSQNKNRDEQFF
NA,NA,TRBJ2-5,TRBV10-3,TGTGCCATCAGCGCCACTACCCAAGAGACCCAGTACTTC,CAISATTQETQYF
NA,NA,TRBJ1-1,TRBV11-2,TGTGCCAGCAGCTTAGTGCAGGGTCCTGAAGCTTTCTTT,CASSLVQGPEAFF
NA,TRBD2,TRBJ2-3,TRBV10-1,TGCGCCAGCTGTGACGGCGGGGGGGCCGGGGATACGCAGTATTTT,CASCDGGGAGDTQYF
NA,NA,TRBJ2-3,TRBV6-5,TGTGCCAGCAGCCGGGACGCCTTGAACACAGATACGCAGTATTTT,CASSRDALNTDTQYF
NA,TRBD2,TRBJ2-7,TRBV6-6,TGTGCCAGCAGTTACTGGGGGACTATTGACTACGAGCAGTACTTC,CASSYWGTIDYEQYF
NA,TRBD2,TRBJ2-1,TRBV6-1,TGTGCCAGCAGTGATCTTCTAGCGGGGGGGCTCAATGAGCAGTTCTTC,CASSDLLAGGLNEQFF
NA,NA,TRBJ1-2,TRBV7-2,TGTGCCAGCAGACTAGACGGGGGTTCCTATGGCTACACCTTC,CASRLDGGSYGYTF
NA,TRBD1,TRBJ2-2,TRBV15,TGTGCCACCAGCACCCCGGGACAGGGAACTTTGGGGCTGTTTTTT,CATSTPGQGTLGLFF
few,TRBD1,TRBJ1-6,TRBV2,TGTGCCAGCAACAGAAGAGGGACAGACAATAATTCACCCCTCCACTTT,CASNRRGTDNNSPLHF
NA,TRBD1,TRBJ1-1,TRBV10-3,TGTGCCATCAGTGAGCCGTCCAGGGGGCGGGACACTGAAGCTTTCTTT,CAISEPSRGRDTEAFF
NA,NA,TRBJ2-1,TRBV18,TGTGCCAGCTCACCTCAAGAAGCCGGGACAATAGGGAATGAGCAGTTCTTC,CASSPQEAGTIGNEQFF
NA,NA,TRBJ1-6,TRBV11-2,TGTGCCAGCACCCTGGGGGGACTTAATTCACCCCTCCACTTT,CASTLGGLNSPLHF
NA,NA,TRBJ2-7,TRBV27,TGTGCCAGCAGTTCCCGCTCCTACGAGCAGTACTTC,CASSSRSYEQYF
NA,NA,TRBJ1-6,TRBV6-6,TGTGCCAGCAGTTTCACAGGGAACCAGGGAATTTCACCCCTCCACTTT,CASSFTGNQGISPLHF
NA,NA,TRBJ1-1,TRBV9,TGTGCCAGCAGCGTAGGAGGGCGGGGGGTGAACACTGAAGCTTTCTTT,CASSVGGRGVNTEAFF
NA,TRBD1,TRBJ2-1,TRBV29-1,TGCAGCGCAACTTTAACAGGGGGGAGCTACAATGAGCAGTTCTTC,CSATLTGGSYNEQFF
NA,NA,TRBJ2-2,TRBV10-3,TGTGCCATCACCCGAGTGGGACCGTCGAACACCGGGGAGCTGTTTTTT,CAITRVGPSNTGELFF
NA,TRBD1,TRBJ1-3,TRBV7-6,TGTGCCAGCAGCTTAGTTGGGACAGGGGCTGGAAACACCATATATTTT,CASSLVGTGAGNTIYF
NA,TRBD1,TRBJ2-7,TRBV5-1,TGCGCCAGCAGCCCCGGTATGAGGACAGGGTCCTACGAGCAGTACTTC,CASSPGMRTGSYEQYF
NA,NA,TRBJ1-6,TRBV6-2/TRBV6-3,TGTGCCAGCAGTTACCCCTACGGGGAGGGCTCACCCCTCCACTTT,CASSYPYGEGSPLHF
few,NA,TRBJ2-5,TRBV10-3,TGTGCCATCAGTGAACGAGGGGAGACCCAGTACTTC,CAISERGETQYF
NA,TRBD1,TRBJ1-3,TRBV10-3,TGTGCCATCAGTGAGGTTCACCGACAGGGGGTGAGCGGAAACACCATATATTTT,CAISEVHRQGVSGNTIYF
once,TRBD1,TRBJ2-5,TRBV2,TGTGCCAGCAGTGTGACAGGGCCTCGGACCCAGTACTTC,CASSVTGPRTQYF
NA,NA,TRBJ2-7,TRBV2,TGTGCCAGCAGTTTCAAAGGTTACGAGCAGTACTTC,CASSFKGYEQYF